Listed here are 2 T cell receptor beta chains from one sample, sequenced in a study of T cells after yellow fever vaccination (dated 2019 in TCRdb). Libraries were prepared through 5' RACE. The sequencing machine was an Illumina HiSeq 2500. TCRdb reworked the public reads: Q25 trimming with fastp, MiXCR clone assembly, productive beta chains retained. Rows matching on CDR3 protein sequence are summarized as one entry with the most common DNA and genes. The sample includes some 350,000 distinct CDR3 sequences, with 6.2% observed a single time. The top ten clones comprise approximately 16% of the sample. The treatment or condition label here, explained by the study, means: live attenuated yellow fever vaccine strain. Sequencing was performed on PBMCs, taken 5 days after the yellow fever booster vaccination. The receptor source for this set is a man aged 25 to 45 who received the YFV17D yellow fever vaccine.

This clonotype was picked up many times. This chain uses TRBV4-3 with TRBJ2-3; D gene unclear. V was pared by 1 base and J by 7 bases, with 12 bases between. Per the germline V gene, CDR1 is LGHNA and CDR2 is YSLEER. The CDR3 is made up of 14 amino acids. The DNA of the CDR3 is TGCGCCAGCAGCCAAGCCGAAGGGCAATATACGCAGTATTTT. Protein sequence: CASSQAEGQYTQYF.

This clonotype showed up many times. V is TRBV5-5 and J is TRBJ2-5; a possible D gene is TRBD2 (6 bases). Germline loops: CDR1 SGHKS, CDR2 YYEKEE (reference sequence). Deletions cut 1 base from V and 5 bases from J, with 15 bases between. The CDR3 runs to 15 residues. In DNA form, the CDR3 reads TGTGCCAGCAGCTTGAGTACTAGCAGGCGGGAGACCCAGTACTTC. It encodes CASSLSTSRRETQYF. The full variable domain, its missing parts supplied by reference TRBV5-5 and TRBJ2-5, is DAGVTQSPTHLIKTRGQQVTLRCSPISGHKSVSWYQQVLGQGPQFIFQYYEKEERGRGNFPDRFSARQFPNYSSELNVNALLLGDSALYLCASSLSTSRRETQYFGPGTRLLVL.